This T cell receptor (beta chain) was sequenced for a study of T cell repertoires in cytomegalovirus infection. The overall study: It was recently identified HLA-C-restricted and well-studied HLA-B-restricted CMV epitopes that the study used. Public TCR beta signature analysis indicated the presence of both CMV infection and matching HLA type.

Findings of the study overall: The study identified carriers of CMV plus the relevant HLA from cumulative public TCR beta family frequency.

In TCRdb, the reads were re-called with MiXCR into one record per CDR3 protein. The sample lists roughly 350,000 distinct CDR3 sequences, approximately 30% seen once, with about 13% in the top ten. The CDR3 covers 16 residues. Germline assignment: CDR1 MNHEY and CDR2 SVGEGT. V was clipped by 4 bases and J by 8 bases; unmatched bases: 10. Comments on this clonotype: Its matching antigen is unknown.

The rearrangement joins TRBV6-2 or TRBV6-3 to TRBJ2-1, with 11 bases fitting TRBD2. The source material was cultured PBMCs, sampled from culture after CMV antigen stimulation. This TCR was sampled from a human donor in good health (CMV status not recorded). Some clones in this sample may be carry-over from other donors' samples. CDR3 loop: CASSWSTSGSLDEQFF. In nucleotides, the CDR3 is TGTGCCAGCAGTTGGAGTACTAGCGGGAGTCTCGATGAGCAGTTCTTC.